The 4 T cell receptor beta chains below come from one sample, sequenced in a study of control samples from healthy donors and cancer patients. The repertoire was sequenced with immunoSEQ multiplex PCR; TCRdb's copy has only in-frame clones and lacks some. The profile shows some 120,000 clones, approximately 89% of them singletons. Material for sequencing was blood. The receptors were gathered from a man aged 18 to 35 in good health.

The rearrangement uses TRBV7-3 and TRBJ2-5; TRBD2 aligns across 7 bases. The CDR3 runs to 14 residues. The junction had 2 bases not matched to a gene; V was cut back by 1 base and J by 3 bases. Looked up from germline, CDR1 is SGHTA and CDR2 is FQGTGA. CDR3 amino acids: CASSLNGGEETQYF. CDR3 in DNA: TGTGCCAGCAGCTTAAATGGGGGGGAAGAGACCCAGTACTTC.

CDR3 residues: CASRRTENTGELFF. The CDR3 DNA reads TGTGCCAGCAGGCGGACAGAAAACACCGGGGAGCTGTTTTTT. The chain uses TRBV7-3 and TRBJ2-2; D might be TRBD1 (6 bases). The CDR3 totals 14 residues. Deletions cut 6 bases from V and 2 bases from J, with 10 bases between. CDR1 is SGHTA, CDR2 FQGTGA, per germline.

This chain connects TRBV7-3 to TRBJ2-5, with TRBD2 matching over 8 bases. V shed 8 bases, J shed 5 bases, and the junction held 7 bases outside the gene matches. The germline CDR1 and CDR2 sequences are SGHTA and FQGTGA. CDR3 length: 13 amino acids. The DNA of the CDR3 is TGTGCCAGCCAGCGGGGGACGTTGGAGACCCAGTACTTC. Translated, it gives CASQRGTLETQYF.

This chain joins TRBV6-6 and TRBJ2-7; possibly TRBD1 or TRBD2 for D (5 bases each). This CDR3 is built from 14 residues. Between the trimmed V and J ends, which lost 6 bases and 2 bases, there was a span of 14 bases. Germline CDR1 is MNHNY and CDR2 is SVGAGI (reference sequence). This CDR3 is CASSSLPGPYEQYF. The CDR3 region has the DNA TGTGCCAGCAGCTCCTTACCGGGGCCCTACGAGCAGTACTTC.